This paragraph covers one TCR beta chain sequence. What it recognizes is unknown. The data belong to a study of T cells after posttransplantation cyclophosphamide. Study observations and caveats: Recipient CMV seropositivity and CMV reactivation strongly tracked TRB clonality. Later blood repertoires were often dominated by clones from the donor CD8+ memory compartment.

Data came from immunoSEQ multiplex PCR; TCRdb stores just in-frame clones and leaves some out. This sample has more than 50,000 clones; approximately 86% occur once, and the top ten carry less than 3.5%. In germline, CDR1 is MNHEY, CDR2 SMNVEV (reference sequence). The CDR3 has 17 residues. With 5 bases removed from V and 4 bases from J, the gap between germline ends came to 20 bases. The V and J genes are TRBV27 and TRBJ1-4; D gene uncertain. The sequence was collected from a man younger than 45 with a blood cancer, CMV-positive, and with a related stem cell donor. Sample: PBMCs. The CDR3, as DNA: TGTGCCAGCAGTGCCTCTTATCCACCTTCGGGTAATGAAAAACTGTTTTTT. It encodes CASSASYPPSGNEKLFF.